This T cell receptor beta chain was found in a study of OX40 agonist ivuxolimab in advanced cancers. Germline CDR1 and CDR2: SGHNT and YYREEE (reference sequence). The CDR3 is 15 amino acids. Germline trimming cut 4 bases from V and 5 bases from J; bases unmatched to any gene: 6. The assay was immunoSEQ multiplex PCR, and TCRdb's table has in-frame clones only and misses some. This sample carries about 20,000 clones, 83% of them seen once, and the ten largest clones take roughly 20%. The input for sequencing was CD4+ or CD8+ T cells sorted from blood, taken in a trial of the OX40 agonist ivuxolimab. The sequence came from an adult with an advanced solid tumor such as melanoma, head and neck, liver or kidney cancer. The V and J genes are TRBV5-4 and TRBJ1-4; 9 nucleotides agree with TRBD1. The CDR3 spells CASSLGQGNNEKLFF. The CDR3, as DNA: TGTGCCAGCAGCCTCGGACAGGGGAACAATGAAAAACTGTTTTTT.